A single sample gave rise to the 21 T cell receptor beta chains below, sequenced in a study of blood T cells in healthy people across ages. It was with a sample-barcoded 5' primer and a J-beta primer mix that a second PCR of roughly 7 to 12 cycles was run. TCRdb independently ran MiXCR on the 5' RACE reads; one entry per CDR3 protein. Of about 640,000 distinct CDR3 sequences listed, roughly two fifths are singletons. The sequenced sample was blood. The receptors derive from an elderly man in good health.

The chain employs TRBV5-6 and TRBJ2-7; D unclear. Germline V CDR1 and CDR2: SGHDT, YYEEEE. Between the trimmed V and J ends, which lost 4 bases and 1 base, there was a span of 15 bases. The CDR3 has 15 amino acids. DNA of the CDR3: TGTGCCAGCAGCCTTGGGTCTTTGGCTTCCTACGAGCAGTACTTC. Its translation is CASSLGSLASYEQYF.

The chain couples TRBV6-6 to TRBJ1-1; D perhaps matches TRBD1 (5 bases). V lost 2 bases and J 7 bases, leaving 14 bases between the germline ends. This CDR3 spans 14 amino acids. Germline CDR1 MNHNY, CDR2 SVGAGI (reference sequence). CDR3 protein: CASSYEGSKVEAFF. The CDR3 coding sequence is TGTGCCAGCAGTTACGAGGGGTCGAAGGTTGAAGCTTTCTTT.

V and J are TRBV14 and TRBJ2-1; 8 nucleotides agree with TRBD2. Germline CDR1 SGHDN, CDR2 FVKESK. The CDR3 is made up of 15 amino acids. Trimming removed 1 base from V and 10 bases from J; junction bases left unmatched: 9. The CDR3 sequence: CASSQVSSGRHEQFF. In nucleotides, the CDR3 is TGTGCCAGCAGCCAAGTATCTAGCGGGCGACACGAGCAGTTCTTC.

This clonotype is a singleton in its sample. The J gene is TRBJ2-2, the V gene TRBV12-5, with D maybe TRBD1 (6 bases). Germline V CDR1 and CDR2: LGHNT, FRNRAP. The CDR3 length is 17 residues. The germline V and J ends were trimmed by 5 bases and 7 bases, with 23 bases remaining between them. This CDR3 reads CASGNRVGGARNGELFF. CDR3 coding DNA: TGTGCTAGTGGTAACAGGGTAGGGGGAGCTCGGAACGGGGAGCTGTTTTTT.

The V gene is TRBV2, the J gene TRBJ2-7, with TRBD1 matching 7 bases. This CDR3 is 14 amino acids long. Germline V lookup: CDR1 SNHLY, CDR2 FYNNEI. With V trimmed by 4 bases and J by 1 base, 4 bases remained unmatched. The CDR3 nucleotides are TGTGCCAGCAGTGCAACAGGGGTTTCCTACGAGCAGTACTTC. Translation gives CASSATGVSYEQYF.

In this sample, this clonotype turned up many times. The genes are TRBV6-5 and TRBJ2-7; the D gene is possibly TRBD2 (5 bases). Germline V gene data show CDR1 as MNHEY and CDR2 as SVGAGI. This CDR3 is 16 amino acids long. V lost 4 bases to trimming and J lost 6 bases, with 22 bases between them. This CDR3 is CASSSLRGSNPFEQYF. CDR3 coding DNA: TGTGCCAGCAGTTCACTTCGCGGGTCCAACCCTTTCGAGCAGTACTTC.

V is TRBV7-2 and J is TRBJ1-2, with a weak D call TRBD1 (5 bases). CDR3 length: 15 residues. V lost 0 bases, J lost 2 bases, and 10 bases lay in between. Germline CDR1 is SGHTA and CDR2 is FQGNSA. The CDR3 DNA sequence: TGTGCCAGCAGCTTAGCGCAGGGTCTGAACTATGGCTACACCTTC. As protein: CASSLAQGLNYGYTF. Filled out from reference TRBV7-2 and TRBJ1-2, the complete variable domain reads GAGVSQSPSNKVTEKGKDVELRCDPISGHTALYWYRQSLGQGLEFLIYFQGNSAPDKSGLPSDRFSAERTGGSVSTLTIQRTQQEDSAVYLCASSLAQGLNYGYTFGSGTRLTVV.

As to this clonotype: A much larger clone is a single base away; this may be a read error. V usage is TRBV4-3 and J usage is TRBJ2-7; D is uncertain. CDR1 and CDR2 from the germline V gene are LGHNA and YSLEER. Trimming removed 1 base from V and 0 bases from J, with 10 bases in between. The CDR3 spans 15 residues. The CDR3 sequence: CASSQVDASSYEQYF. CDR3 nucleotide sequence: TGCGCCAGCAGCCAAGTGGACGCGAGCTCCTACGAGCAGTACTTC.

Remarks on this clonotype: This could be a read error, since a much larger clone is one nucleotide away. CDR3: CATGGTSGGPWVYNEQYF. CDR3 DNA sequence: TGTGCCACAGGGGGGACTAGCGGGGGACCTTGGGTCTACAATGAGCAGTACTTC. V usage is TRBV24-1 and J usage is TRBJ2-1; 14 bases match TRBD2. TRBJ2-7 matches the DNA end more closely, so the J call is doubtful. The germline V gene encodes CDR1 KGHDR and CDR2 SFDVKD. CDR3 length: 18 residues.

This clonotype was counted between two and nine times. The genes are TRBV28 and TRBJ1-5; 8 bases fit TRBD1. J lost 10 bases, V lost 6 bases, and 11 bases had no gene match. Germline CDR1 is MDHEN and CDR2 is SYDVKM. This CDR3 is built from 14 residues. The CDR3 reads CASSLPDRGRPQHF. CDR3 coding DNA: TGTGCCAGCAGCCTACCTGACAGGGGCCGTCCCCAGCATTTT.

The V and J genes are TRBV24-1 and TRBJ2-1; D unresolved. Trimming shortened V by 4 bases and J by 3 bases, and 15 bases separated the two germline ends. This CDR3 is 16 amino acids long. CDR1 is KGHDR and CDR2 is SFDVKD in the germline V gene. CDR3 protein: CATSDNTPMHYNEQFF. CDR3 nucleotide sequence: TGTGCCACCAGTGACAACACACCAATGCACTACAATGAGCAGTTCTTC.

Only a few counts were recorded for this clonotype. A much larger clone lies one base from this, so it may be a read error. The chain couples TRBV20-1 to TRBJ2-1; D gene uncertain. Gene TRBJ2-7 matches the end of the DNA better, so the J call may be wrong. This CDR3 region has 10 residues. Germline CDR1 reads DFQATT; CDR2 reads SNEGSKA (reference sequence). CDR3 amino acids: CSAIYNEQYF. The CDR3 bases are TGCAGTGCTATCTACAATGAGCAGTACTTC.

This clonotype was detected only once. CDR3 region: CSASGRNSNEQFF. For the CDR3, the DNA is TGCAGCGCCTCGGGACGAAACTCTAATGAGCAGTTCTTC. The V call is TRBV29-1, the J call TRBJ2-1; tentatively, D is TRBD1 or TRBD2 (5 bases each). Per the germline V gene, CDR1 is SQVTM and CDR2 is ANQGSEA. This CDR3 is built from 13 residues. V was shortened by 7 bases and J by 7 bases, with 17 bases between the two germline ends.

This sequence joins TRBV7-2 and TRBJ2-1; 8 bases are a match to TRBD2. Trimming at V came to 2 bases and at J to 6 bases, leaving 9 bases not matched to a gene. This CDR3 contains 16 residues. The germline gives CDR1 SGHTA, CDR2 FQGNSA. The CDR3 DNA reads as TGTGCCAGCAGCTTAAACGGGAGGGCAATGGGCAATGAGCAGTTCTTC. Its translation is CASSLNGRAMGNEQFF.

V is TRBV6-2 or TRBV6-3 and J is TRBJ1-4; 9 nucleotides agree with TRBD1. The CDR3 spans 15 residues. V shed 8 bases and J 8 bases; nucleotides not matched to a gene: 12. Germline lookup yields CDR1 MNHEY and CDR2 SVGEGT. The CDR3 coding sequence is TGTGCCAGCGGGAGGGCACAGGGGGCCAAAGAAAAACTGTTTTTT. It translates to CASGRAQGAKEKLFF.

The rearrangement joins TRBV7-2 to TRBJ2-3; 10 nucleotides align to TRBD1. This CDR3 region has 16 residues. Losses at the gene ends were 0 bases for V and 2 bases for J; bases not matched to a gene: 2. Germline-derived CDR1 and CDR2 are SGHTA and FQGNSA. CDR3 residues: CASSLAGTGATDTQYF. In DNA form, the CDR3 reads TGTGCCAGCAGCTTAGCCGGGACAGGGGCCACAGATACGCAGTATTTT.

This clonotype was observed a handful of times. The J gene is TRBJ2-4, the V gene TRBV5-8; D is unresolved. The CDR3 is 15 residues long. In germline, CDR1 is SGHTS, CDR2 YDEGEE. The V end lost 4 bases, the J end lost 8 bases, and 19 bases lay between the germline ends. CDR3 protein: CASSAWAAAQDIQYF. The CDR3 region has the DNA TGTGCCAGCAGCGCCTGGGCGGCCGCCCAGGACATTCAGTACTTC.

Note on this clonotype: Mismatch with germline at one junction end may stem from a read error. The chain is built from TRBV5-1 and TRBJ2-1, with D possibly being TRBD1 (5 bases). The CDR3 consists of 15 residues. Germline V CDR1 and CDR2: SGHRS, YFSETQ. The CDR3 sequence is CASSSTDSSYNDQFF. The CDR3 coding sequence is TGCGCCAGCAGCTCTACCGACAGCTCCTACAATGACCAGTTCTTC.

The chain is built from TRBV20-1 and TRBJ2-5, with D hard to call. CDR1 DFQATT and CDR2 SNEGSKA come from the germline V gene (reference sequence). The CDR3 is 12 amino acids. V dropped 6 bases and J dropped 1 base, with 9 bases sitting between them. The CDR3: CSAVQAQETQYF. CDR3 sequence (DNA): TGCAGTGCGGTCCAGGCCCAAGAGACCCAGTACTTC.

J is TRBJ1-4 and V is TRBV25-1; 9 bases are a match to TRBD1. Germline V gives CDR1 MGHDK, CDR2 SYGVNS. The CDR3 runs 15 residues. The trim removed 2 bases at V and 8 bases at J, leaving 6 bases unmatched. CDR3 in amino acids: CASSEGGTGMEKLFF. CDR3 bases: TGTGCCAGCAGTGAAGGAGGGACAGGGATGGAAAAACTGTTTTTT.

There are a few counts of this clonotype. This chain uses TRBV6-1 with TRBJ2-4; D is perhaps TRBD2 (5 bases). The J call may be faulty, since TRBJ2-7 better matches the DNA end. Germline loops: CDR1 MNHNS, CDR2 SASEGT. This CDR3 is 13 amino acids long. CDR3 in DNA: TGTGCCAGCATCACGGAGGTCCCCTACGAGCAGTACTTC. It yields the protein CASITEVPYEQYF.